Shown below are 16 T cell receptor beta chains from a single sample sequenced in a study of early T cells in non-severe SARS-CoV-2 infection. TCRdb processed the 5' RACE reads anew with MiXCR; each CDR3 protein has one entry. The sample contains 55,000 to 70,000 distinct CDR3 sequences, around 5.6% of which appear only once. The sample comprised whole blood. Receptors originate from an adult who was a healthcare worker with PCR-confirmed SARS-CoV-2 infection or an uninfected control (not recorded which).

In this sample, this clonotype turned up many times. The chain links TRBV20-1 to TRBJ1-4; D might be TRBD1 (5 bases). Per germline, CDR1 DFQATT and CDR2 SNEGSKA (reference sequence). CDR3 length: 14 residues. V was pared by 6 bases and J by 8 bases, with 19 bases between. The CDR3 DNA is TGCAGTGCCCAGGGCGGGACGGAGGTAGAAAAACTGTTTTTT. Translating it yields CSAQGGTEVEKLFF.

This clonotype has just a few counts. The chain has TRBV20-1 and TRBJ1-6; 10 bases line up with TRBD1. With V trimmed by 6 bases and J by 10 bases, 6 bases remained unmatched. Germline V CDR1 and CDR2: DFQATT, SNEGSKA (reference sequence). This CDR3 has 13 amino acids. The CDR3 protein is CSAAGQGNSPLHF. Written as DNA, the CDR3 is TGCAGTGCCGCGGGACAGGGGAACTCACCCCTCCACTTT.

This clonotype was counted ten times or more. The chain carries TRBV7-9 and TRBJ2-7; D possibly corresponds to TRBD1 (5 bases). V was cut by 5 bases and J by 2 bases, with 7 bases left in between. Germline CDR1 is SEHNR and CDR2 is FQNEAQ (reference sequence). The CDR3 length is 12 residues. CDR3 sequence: CASSLRAYEQYF. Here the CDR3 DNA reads TGTGCCAGCAGCCTCAGGGCCTACGAGCAGTACTTC.

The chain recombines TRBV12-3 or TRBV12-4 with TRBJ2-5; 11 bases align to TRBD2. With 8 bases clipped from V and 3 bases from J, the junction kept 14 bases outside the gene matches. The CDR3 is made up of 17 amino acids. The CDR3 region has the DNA TGTGCCAGCGGGCTAGCGGGGGGCGTGGAATGGAAAGAGACCCAGTACTTC. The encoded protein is CASGLAGGVEWKETQYF.

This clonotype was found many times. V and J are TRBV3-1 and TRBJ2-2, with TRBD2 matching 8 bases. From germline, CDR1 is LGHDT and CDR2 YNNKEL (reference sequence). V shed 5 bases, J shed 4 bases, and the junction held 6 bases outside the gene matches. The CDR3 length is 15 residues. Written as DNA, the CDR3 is TGTGCCAGCAGCTACGGGGGGGCGCGCACCGGGGAGCTGTTTTTT. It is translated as CASSYGGARTGELFF.

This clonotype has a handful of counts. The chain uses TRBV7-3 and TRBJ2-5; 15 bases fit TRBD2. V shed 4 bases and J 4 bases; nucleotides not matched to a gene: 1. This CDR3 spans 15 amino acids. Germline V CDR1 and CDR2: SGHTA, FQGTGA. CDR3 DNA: TGTGCCAGCAGCTCGGGACTAGCGGGGGGAGAGACCCAGTACTTC. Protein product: CASSSGLAGGETQYF.

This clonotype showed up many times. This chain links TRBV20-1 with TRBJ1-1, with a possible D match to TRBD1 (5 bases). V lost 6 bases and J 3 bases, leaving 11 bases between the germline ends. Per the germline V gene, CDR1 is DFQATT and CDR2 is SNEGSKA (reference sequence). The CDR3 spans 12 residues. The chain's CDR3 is CSAPQGDTEAFF. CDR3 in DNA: TGCAGTGCCCCCCAGGGAGACACTGAAGCTTTCTTT.

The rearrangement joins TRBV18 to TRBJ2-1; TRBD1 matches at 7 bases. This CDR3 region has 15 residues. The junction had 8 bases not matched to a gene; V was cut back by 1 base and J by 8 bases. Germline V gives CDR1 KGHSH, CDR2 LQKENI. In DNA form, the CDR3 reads TGTGCCAGCTCACCACGTCCTCGAGGGGGCGATGAGCAGTTCTTC. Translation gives CASSPRPRGGDEQFF.

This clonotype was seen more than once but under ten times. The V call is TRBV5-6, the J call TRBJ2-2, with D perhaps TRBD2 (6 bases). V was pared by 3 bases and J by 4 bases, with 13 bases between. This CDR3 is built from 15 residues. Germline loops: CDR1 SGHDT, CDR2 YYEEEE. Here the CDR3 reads CASSSGRGRTGELFF. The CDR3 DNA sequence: TGTGCCAGCAGCTCCGGGCGGGGACGCACCGGGGAGCTGTTTTTT.

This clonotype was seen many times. As DNA, the CDR3 is TGTGCCAGCAGTCCCCCGGGTCTAGCTTTCTTT. Amino acid sequence: CASSPPGLAFF. This chain connects TRBV12-3 or TRBV12-4 to TRBJ1-1; no clear D gene. V was shortened by 5 bases and J by 10 bases, with 11 bases between the two germline ends. The CDR3 totals 11 residues.

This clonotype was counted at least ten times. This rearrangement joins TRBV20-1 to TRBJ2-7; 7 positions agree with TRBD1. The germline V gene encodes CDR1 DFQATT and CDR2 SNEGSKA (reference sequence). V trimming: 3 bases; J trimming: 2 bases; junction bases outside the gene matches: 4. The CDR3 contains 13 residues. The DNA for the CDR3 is TGCAGTGCTAGTGTGGGACAGACCTACGAGCAGTACTTC. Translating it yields CSASVGQTYEQYF.

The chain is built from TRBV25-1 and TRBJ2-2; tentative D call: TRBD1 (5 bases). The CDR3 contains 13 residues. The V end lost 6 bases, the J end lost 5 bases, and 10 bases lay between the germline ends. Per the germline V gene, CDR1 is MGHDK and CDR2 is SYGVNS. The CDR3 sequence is CASSFQGTGELFF. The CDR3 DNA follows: TGTGCCAGCAGCTTCCAGGGTACCGGGGAGCTGTTTTTT.

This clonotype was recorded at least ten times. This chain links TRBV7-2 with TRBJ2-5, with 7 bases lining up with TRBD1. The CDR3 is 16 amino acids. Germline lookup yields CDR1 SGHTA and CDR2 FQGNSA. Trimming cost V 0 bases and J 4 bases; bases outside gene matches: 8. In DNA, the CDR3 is TGTGCCAGCAGCTTAGCGAGGGCAGGGGGTGGAGAGACCCAGTACTTC. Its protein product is CASSLARAGGGETQYF.

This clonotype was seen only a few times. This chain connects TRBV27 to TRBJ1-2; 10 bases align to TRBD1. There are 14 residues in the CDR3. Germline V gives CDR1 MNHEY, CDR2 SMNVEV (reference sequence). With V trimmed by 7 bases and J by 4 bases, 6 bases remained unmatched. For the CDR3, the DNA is TGTGCCAGCAAGGGGACAGGGGACCTCTATGGCTACACCTTC. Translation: CASKGTGDLYGYTF.

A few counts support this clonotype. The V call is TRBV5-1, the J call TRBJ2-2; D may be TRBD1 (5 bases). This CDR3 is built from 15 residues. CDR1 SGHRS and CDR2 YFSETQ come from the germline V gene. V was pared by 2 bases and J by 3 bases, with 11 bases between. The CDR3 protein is CASSFGQGYTGELFF. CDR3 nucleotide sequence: TGCGCCAGCAGCTTCGGGCAGGGCTACACCGGGGAGCTGTTTTTT.

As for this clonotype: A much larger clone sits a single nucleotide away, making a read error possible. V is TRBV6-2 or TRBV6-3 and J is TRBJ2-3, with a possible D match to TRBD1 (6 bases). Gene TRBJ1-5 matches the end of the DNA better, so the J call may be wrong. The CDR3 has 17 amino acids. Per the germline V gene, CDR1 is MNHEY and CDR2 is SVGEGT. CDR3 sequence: CASKPPPWRGRTDTQHF. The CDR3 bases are TGTGCCAGCAAACCCCCTCCTTGGCGGGGGCGCACAGATACGCAGCATTTT.